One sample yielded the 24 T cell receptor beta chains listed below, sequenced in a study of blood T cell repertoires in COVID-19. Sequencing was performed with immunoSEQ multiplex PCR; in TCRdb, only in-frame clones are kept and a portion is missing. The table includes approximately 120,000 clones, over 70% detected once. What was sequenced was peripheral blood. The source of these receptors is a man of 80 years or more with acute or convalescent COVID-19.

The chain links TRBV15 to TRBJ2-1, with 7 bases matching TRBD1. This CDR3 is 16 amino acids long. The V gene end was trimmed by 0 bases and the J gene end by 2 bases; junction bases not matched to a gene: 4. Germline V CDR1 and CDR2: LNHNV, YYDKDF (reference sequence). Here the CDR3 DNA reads TGTGCCACCAGCAGAGACAAAGGGACAGCCTACAATGAGCAGTTCTTC. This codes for CATSRDKGTAYNEQFF.

The CDR3 DNA reads as TGTGCCAGCAGCTTTAGCCAGGGGACTGAAGCTTTCTTT. Its protein product is CASSFSQGTEAFF. This chain connects TRBV7-9 to TRBJ1-1; TRBD1 is a possible D gene (6 bases). CDR1 and CDR2 from the germline V gene are SEHNR and FQNEAQ (reference sequence). The CDR3 runs 13 residues. Trimming stripped 3 bases from V and 5 bases from J, with 10 bases between.

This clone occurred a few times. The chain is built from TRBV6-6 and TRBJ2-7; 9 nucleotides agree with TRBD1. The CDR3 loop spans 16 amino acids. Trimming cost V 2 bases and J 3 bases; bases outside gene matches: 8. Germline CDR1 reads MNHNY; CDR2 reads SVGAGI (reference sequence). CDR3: CASSYPPRQGGYEQYF. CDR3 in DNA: TGTGCCAGCAGTTACCCCCCTAGACAGGGGGGCTACGAGCAGTACTTC.

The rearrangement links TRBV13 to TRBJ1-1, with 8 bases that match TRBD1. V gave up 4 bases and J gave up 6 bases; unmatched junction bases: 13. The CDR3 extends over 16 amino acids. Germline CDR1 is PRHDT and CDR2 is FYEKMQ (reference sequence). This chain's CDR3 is CASSSSRTGSRSEAFF. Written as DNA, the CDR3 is TGTGCCAGCAGCTCCTCTCGGACAGGGTCTAGGTCTGAAGCTTTCTTT.

The DNA of the CDR3 is TGTGCCTGGAGTGTCCCAGCTGCGGGTGAGCAGTTCTTC. This encodes CAWSVPAAGEQFF. This rearrangement joins TRBV30 to TRBJ2-1, with D perhaps TRBD2 (5 bases). The germline CDR1 and CDR2 sequences are GTSNPN and SVGIG (reference sequence). The V end lost 0 bases, the J end lost 9 bases, and 12 bases lay between the germline ends. This CDR3 is built from 13 residues.

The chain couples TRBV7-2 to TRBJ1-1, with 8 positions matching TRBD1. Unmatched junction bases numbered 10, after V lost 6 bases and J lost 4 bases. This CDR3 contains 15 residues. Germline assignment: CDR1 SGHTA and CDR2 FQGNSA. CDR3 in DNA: TGTGCCAGCAGATTAAGCCAGGGGGCTGGCACTGAAGCTTTCTTT. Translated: CASRLSQGAGTEAFF.

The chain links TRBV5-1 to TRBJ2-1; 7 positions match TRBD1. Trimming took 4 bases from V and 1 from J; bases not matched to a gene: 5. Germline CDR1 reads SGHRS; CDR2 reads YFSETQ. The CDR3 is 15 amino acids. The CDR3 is CASSPHRGSYNEQFF. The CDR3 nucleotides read TGCGCCAGCAGCCCACACAGGGGTTCCTACAATGAGCAGTTCTTC.

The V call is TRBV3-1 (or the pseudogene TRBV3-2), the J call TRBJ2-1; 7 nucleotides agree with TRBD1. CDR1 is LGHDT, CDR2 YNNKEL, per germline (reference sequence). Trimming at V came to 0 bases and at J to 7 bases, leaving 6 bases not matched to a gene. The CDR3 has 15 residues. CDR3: CASSQEDRVWNEQFF. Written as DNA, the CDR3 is TGTGCCAGCAGCCAAGAAGACAGGGTGTGGAATGAGCAGTTCTTC.

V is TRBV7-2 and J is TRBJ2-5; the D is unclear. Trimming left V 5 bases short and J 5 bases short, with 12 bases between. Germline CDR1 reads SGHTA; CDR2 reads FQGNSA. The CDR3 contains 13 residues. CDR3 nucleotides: TGTGCCAGCAGCCCCCGTCACGGGGAGACCCAGTACTTC. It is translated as CASSPRHGETQYF.

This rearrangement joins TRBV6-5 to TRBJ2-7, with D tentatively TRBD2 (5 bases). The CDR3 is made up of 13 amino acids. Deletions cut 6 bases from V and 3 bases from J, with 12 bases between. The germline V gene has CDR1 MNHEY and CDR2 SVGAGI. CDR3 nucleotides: TGTGCCAGCAGCCTCGCGGGTAGCTACGAGCAGTACTTC. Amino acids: CASSLAGSYEQYF.

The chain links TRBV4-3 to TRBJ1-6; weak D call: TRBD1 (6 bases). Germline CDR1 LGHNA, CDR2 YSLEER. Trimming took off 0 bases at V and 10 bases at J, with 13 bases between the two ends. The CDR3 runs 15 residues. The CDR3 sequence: CASSQESGVGSPLHF. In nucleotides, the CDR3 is TGCGCCAGCAGCCAAGAATCAGGGGTAGGGTCACCCCTCCACTTT.

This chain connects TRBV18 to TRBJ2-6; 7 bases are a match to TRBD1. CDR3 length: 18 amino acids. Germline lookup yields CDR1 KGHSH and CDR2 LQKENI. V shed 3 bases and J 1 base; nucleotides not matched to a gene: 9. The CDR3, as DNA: TGTGCCAGCTCACCCCGACAGGGAGTTAAGTCTGGGGCCAACGTCCTGACTTTC. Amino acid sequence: CASSPRQGVKSGANVLTF. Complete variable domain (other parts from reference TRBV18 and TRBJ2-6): NAGVMQNPRHLVRRRGQEARLRCSPMKGHSHVYWYRQLPEEGLKFMVYLQKENIIDESGMPKERFSAEFPKEGPSILRIQQVVRGDSAAYFCASSPRQGVKSGANVLTFGAGSRLTVL.

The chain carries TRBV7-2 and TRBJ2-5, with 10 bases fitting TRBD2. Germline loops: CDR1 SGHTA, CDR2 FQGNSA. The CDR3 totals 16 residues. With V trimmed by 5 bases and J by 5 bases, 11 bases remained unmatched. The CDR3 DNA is TGTGCCAGCAGCCTAAGCGGGGGGGCCCGAGGGGAGACCCAGTACTTC. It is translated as CASSLSGGARGETQYF.

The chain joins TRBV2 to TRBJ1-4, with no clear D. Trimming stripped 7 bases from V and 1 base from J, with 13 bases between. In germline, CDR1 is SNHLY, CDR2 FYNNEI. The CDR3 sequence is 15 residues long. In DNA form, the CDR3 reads TGTGCCAGCACCTTACGGCGCGGAACTAATGAAAAACTGTTTTTT. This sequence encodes CASTLRRGTNEKLFF.

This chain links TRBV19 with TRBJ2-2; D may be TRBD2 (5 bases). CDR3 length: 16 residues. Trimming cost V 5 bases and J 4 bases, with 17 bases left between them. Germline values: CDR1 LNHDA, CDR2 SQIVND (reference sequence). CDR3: CASSLNGVRATGELFF. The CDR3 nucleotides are TGTGCCAGTAGTTTAAACGGGGTACGGGCCACCGGGGAGCTGTTTTTT.

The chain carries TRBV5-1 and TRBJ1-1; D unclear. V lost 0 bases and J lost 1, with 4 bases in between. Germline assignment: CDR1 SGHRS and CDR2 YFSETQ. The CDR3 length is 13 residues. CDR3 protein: CASSLAQNTEAFF. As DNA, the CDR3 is TGCGCCAGCAGCTTGGCCCAGAACACTGAAGCTTTCTTT.

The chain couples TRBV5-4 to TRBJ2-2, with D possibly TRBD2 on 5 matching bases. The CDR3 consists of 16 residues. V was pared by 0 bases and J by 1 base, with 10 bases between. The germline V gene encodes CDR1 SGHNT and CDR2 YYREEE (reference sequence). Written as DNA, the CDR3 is TGTGCCAGCAGCTTGGGTCCAGGAGGGAACACCGGGGAGCTGTTTTTT. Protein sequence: CASSLGPGGNTGELFF. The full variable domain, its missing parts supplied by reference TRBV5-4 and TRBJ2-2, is ETGVTQSPTHLIKTRGQQVTLRCSSQSGHNTVSWYQQALGQGPQFIFQYYREEENGRGNFPPRFSGLQFPNYSSELNVNALELDDSALYLCASSLGPGGNTGELFFGEGSRLTVL.

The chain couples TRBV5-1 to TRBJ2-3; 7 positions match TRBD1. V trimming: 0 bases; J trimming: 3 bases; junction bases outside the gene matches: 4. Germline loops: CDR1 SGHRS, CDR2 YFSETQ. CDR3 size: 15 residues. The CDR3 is CASSLGQGSTDTQYF. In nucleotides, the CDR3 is TGCGCCAGCAGCTTGGGACAGGGTAGTACAGATACGCAGTATTTT.

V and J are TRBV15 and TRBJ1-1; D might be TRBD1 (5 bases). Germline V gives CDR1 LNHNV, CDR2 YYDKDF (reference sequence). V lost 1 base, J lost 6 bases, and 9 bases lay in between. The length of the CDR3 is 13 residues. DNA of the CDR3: TGTGCCACCAGCAGAGCCAGGGAGGCTGAAGCTTTCTTT. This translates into CATSRAREAEAFF.

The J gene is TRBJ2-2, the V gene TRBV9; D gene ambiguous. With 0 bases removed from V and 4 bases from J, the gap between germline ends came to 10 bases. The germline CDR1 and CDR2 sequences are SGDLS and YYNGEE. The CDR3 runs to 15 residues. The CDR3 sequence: CASSVVAASTGELFF. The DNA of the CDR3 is TGTGCCAGCAGCGTAGTTGCCGCGAGCACCGGGGAGCTGTTTTTT. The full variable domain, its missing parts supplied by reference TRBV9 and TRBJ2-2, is DSGVTQTPKHLITATGQRVTLRCSPRSGDLSVYWYQQSLDQGLQFLIQYYNGEERAKGNILERFSAQQFPDLHSELNLSSLELGDSALYFCASSVVAASTGELFFGEGSRLTVL.

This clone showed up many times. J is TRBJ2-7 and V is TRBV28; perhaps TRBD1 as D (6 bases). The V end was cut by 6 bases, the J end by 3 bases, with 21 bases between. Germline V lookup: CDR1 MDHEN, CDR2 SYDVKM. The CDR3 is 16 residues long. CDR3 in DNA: TGTGCCAGCAGGGGGACACCGACCATTTTGAACTACGAGCAGTACTTC. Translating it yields CASRGTPTILNYEQYF.

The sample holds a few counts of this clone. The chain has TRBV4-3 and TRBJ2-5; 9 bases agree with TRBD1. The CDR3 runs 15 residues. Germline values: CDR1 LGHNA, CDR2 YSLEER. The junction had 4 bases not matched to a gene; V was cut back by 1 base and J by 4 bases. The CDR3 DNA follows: TGCGCCAGCAGCCAAGGGACAGGGGTGGGAGAGACCCAGTACTTC. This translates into CASSQGTGVGETQYF.

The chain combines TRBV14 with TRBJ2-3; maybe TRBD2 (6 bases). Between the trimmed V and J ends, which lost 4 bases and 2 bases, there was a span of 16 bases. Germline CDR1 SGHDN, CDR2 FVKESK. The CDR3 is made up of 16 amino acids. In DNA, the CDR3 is TGTGCCAGCAGCCGGAACCACGGGGGTCCCACAGATACGCAGTATTTT. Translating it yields CASSRNHGGPTDTQYF.

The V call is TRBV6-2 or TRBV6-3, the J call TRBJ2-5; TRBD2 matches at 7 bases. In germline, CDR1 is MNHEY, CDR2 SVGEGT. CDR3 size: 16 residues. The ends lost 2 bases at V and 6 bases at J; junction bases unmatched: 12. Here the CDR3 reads CASSYGDYGAYQTQYF. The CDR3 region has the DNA TGTGCCAGCAGTTACGGGGACTATGGGGCCTACCAGACCCAGTACTTC.